The clone carrying this T cell receptor beta chain was picked up a small number of times. What it binds is unknown. This specimen belongs to a study of tumor-infiltrating lymphocytes in primary liver carcinoma. In the study overall: Sample yields of productive TCRbeta reads, ranging from roughly 3.65 to 7.5 million, were similar across tissue types.

Both RNA and DNA were isolated together from 20-30 mg of bulk tissue that had not been sorted. At sampling, these chronic HBV carriers had received no treatment. Viable tumor cells exceeded 85% in all tumor samples. Findings of the study overall: About 7-25% of top clones, no more, were shared by all five regions.

Trimming removed 1 base at V and 1 base at J, with 9 bases between. The CDR3 loop spans 15 amino acids. Germline V gene sequence: CDR1 SGDLS, CDR2 YYNGEE. A constant-region primer primed TCR beta cDNA synthesis from roughly 500 ng of total RNA. Researchers made the TCR beta libraries by running three nested multiplex PCR rounds with slightly modified ARM-PCR. PCR rounds one and two used TRBV1-TRBV30 forward primers with a C-beta reverse primer for 10 cycles each. TCRdb re-called the multiplex PCR reads through MiXCR, storing one row per CDR3 protein. Of roughly 78,000 distinct CDR3 sequences in the sample, 60% to 80% were seen once.

The V gene is TRBV9, the J gene TRBJ2-1; possible D gene TRBD2, 6 bases. The receptor comes from a woman aged 60-75 years with primary liver carcinoma and hepatitis B virus infection. Sequences were obtained from liver tumor tissue from sampling region 4. Subset specified: tumor region T4, right-lateral pole. For the CDR3, the DNA is TGTGCCAGCAGCGTATTAGCGGAGTCCTACAATGAGCAGTTCTTC. Translation gives CASSVLAESYNEQFF.